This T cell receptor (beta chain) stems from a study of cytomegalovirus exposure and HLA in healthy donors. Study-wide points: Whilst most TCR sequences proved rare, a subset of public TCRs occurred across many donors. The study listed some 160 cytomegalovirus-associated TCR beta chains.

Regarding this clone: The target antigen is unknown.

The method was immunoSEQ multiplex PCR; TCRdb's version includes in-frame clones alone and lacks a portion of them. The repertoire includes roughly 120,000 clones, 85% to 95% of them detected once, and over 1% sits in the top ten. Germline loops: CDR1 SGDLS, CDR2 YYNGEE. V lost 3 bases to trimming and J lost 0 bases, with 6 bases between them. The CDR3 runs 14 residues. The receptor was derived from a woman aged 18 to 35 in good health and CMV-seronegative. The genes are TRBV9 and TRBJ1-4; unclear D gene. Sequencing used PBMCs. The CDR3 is CASSDTATNEKLFF. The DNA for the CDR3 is TGTGCCAGCAGCGATACGGCAACTAATGAAAAACTGTTTTTT.